This T cell receptor (beta chain) was identified during a study of vaccination and CD4 T cells after COVID-19. Study in general: Collection of post-vaccine samples followed dose two by a median about 75 days, spanning a range of 14 to 241. The authors used overlapping spike peptides from SARS-CoV-2, HCoV-NL63, HCoV-OC43 and HCoV-229E to stimulate cells.

Germline CDR1 reads MNHNS; CDR2 reads SASEGT. V lost 3 bases to trimming and J lost 7 bases, with 10 bases between them. CDR3 length: 14 residues. General study results and limits: Convalescent patient numbers were relatively low, with no early post-infection timepoints.

This clonotype was seen a few times. Antigen: not known. Oncomine TCR Beta short-read sequencing was applied to DNA from cultured CD4+ T cells. Using its own MiXCR run on the PCR reads, TCRdb lists one record per CDR3 protein. The sample has approximately 24,000 distinct CDR3 sequences; about 42% are singletons. As to time point: late sampling 161 to 241 days after vaccination in three convalescent patients. Indicated treatment: approximately 9-day PBMC culture with coronavirus spike peptide pools or control peptides (ViraFEST assay). Culture conditions combined two million PBMCs per well with 7.5 to 10 IU/ml IL-2 and 8 to 10 ug/ml peptide pools.

V usage is TRBV6-1 and J usage is TRBJ1-6; tentatively, D is TRBD1 (5 bases). This sequence was found in a human donor who had recovered from COVID-19. This specimen was CD4+ T cells from blood, cultured in vitro, taken about 7 months after SARS-CoV-2 vaccination. The DNA of the CDR3 is TGTGCCAGCAGTGATCGGGACGAAAATTCACCCCTCCACTTT. Translation gives CASSDRDENSPLHF.